This is a list of T cell receptor beta chains from one sample in a study of radiotherapy plus CTLA-4 blockade in lung cancer. The repertoire was sequenced with immunoSEQ multiplex PCR; TCRdb's copy has only in-frame clones and lacks some. This table has around 37,000 clones, roughly three quarters appearing once. The sample here was peripheral blood, taken from a patient treated with radiotherapy plus ipilimumab. The receptors were gathered from a human donor with non-small cell lung cancer that progressed on radiotherapy plus ipilimumab. Each CDR3 is given with its conserved first and last residue. The D gene is left open where the match is weak. Some rows have no size entry. The others give once, few or many, or a class for an expanded clone.

v_call	d_call	j_call	clone_size	cdr3_aa	cdr3_nt
TRBV6-5	-	TRBJ1-1	-	CASSLSGREAFF	TGTGCCAGCAGCCTTTCGGGCAGGGAAGCTTTCTTT
TRBV5-1	-	TRBJ2-3	-	CASSLESTDTQYF	TGCGCCAGCAGCTTGGAGAGCACAGATACGCAGTATTTT
TRBV7-3	TRBD2	TRBJ2-3	-	CASKSGASTDTQYF	TGTGCCAGCAAGAGCGGGGCTAGCACAGATACGCAGTATTTT
TRBV19	-	TRBJ1-2	-	CASSIDGMLSYTF	TGTGCCAGTAGTATAGATGGGATGCTCAGCTACACCTTC
TRBV5-1	TRBD1	TRBJ2-5	-	CASSQGGQIKETQYF	TGCGCCAGCAGCCAAGGGGGACAGATCAAAGAGACCCAGTACTTC
TRBV30	-	TRBJ1-4	-	CAWSGAINEKLFF	TGTGCCTGGAGCGGGGCCATTAATGAAAAACTGTTTTTT
TRBV30	TRBD1	TRBJ1-2	-	CAWSHDRVLGYTF	TGTGCCTGGAGTCACGACAGGGTATTGGGCTACACCTTC
TRBV29-1	-	TRBJ2-1	-	CSGVRGRGTGEQFF	TGCAGCGGCGTCAGGGGACGCGGGACGGGTGAGCAGTTCTTC
TRBV13	-	TRBJ1-2	-	CASSLALGPNYGYTF	TGTGCCAGCAGCTTAGCTCTGGGGCCGAACTATGGCTACACCTTC
TRBV27	-	TRBJ1-5	-	CASSPTPGFNQPRHF	TGTGCCAGCAGCCCCACCCCTGGATTCAATCAGCCCCGGCATTTT
TRBV10-2	TRBD2	TRBJ2-3	once	CASSESGGLAGGKGSQYF	TGCGCCAGCAGTGAGTCCGGTGGACTAGCGGGGGGCAAGGGGTCGCAGTATTTT
TRBV28	TRBD1	TRBJ2-7	-	CASSSQDRRYEQYF	TGTGCCAGCAGCTCTCAGGACAGGCGATACGAGCAGTACTTC
TRBV28	-	TRBJ1-5	once	CASSFPGTSNQPQHF	TGTGCCAGCAGTTTTCCAGGGACGAGCAATCAGCCCCAGCATTTT
TRBV5-1	-	TRBJ1-1	-	CASSLGGAGGTEAFF	TGCGCCAGCAGCTTGGGTGGGGCCGGAGGCACTGAAGCTTTCTTT
TRBV2	TRBD1	TRBJ1-1	few	CASTQLLTGYGETEAFF	TGTGCCAGCACCCAACTTTTGACAGGGTACGGTGAAACTGAAGCTTTCTTT
TRBV5-5	-	TRBJ2-1	-	CASSSQYGPYNEQFF	TGTGCCAGCAGCTCACAATACGGGCCTTACAATGAGCAGTTCTTC
TRBV21-1	-	TRBJ1-5	-	CASSKVAWGQGNQPQHF	-
TRBV5-4	TRBD1	TRBJ2-7	-	CASSPPGQGSYEQYF	TGTGCCAGCAGCCCCCCGGGACAGGGCTCCTACGAGCAGTACTTC
TRBV4-1	-	TRBJ2-1	-	CASSQDPPGTSSYNEQFF	TGCGCCAGCAGCCAAGATCCTCCCGGGACATCCTCCTACAATGAGCAGTTCTTC
TRBV7-3	-	TRBJ2-5	-	CASSLNIQETQYF	TGTGCCAGCAGCTTAAACATACAAGAGACCCAGTACTTC
TRBV4-2	TRBD2	TRBJ2-7	-	CASSPTYSGRFPYEQYF	TGTGCCAGCAGCCCGACCTATAGCGGGAGGTTTCCCTACGAGCAGTACTTC
TRBV6-5	-	TRBJ2-1	few	CASSTSAYNEQFF	TGTGCCAGCAGTACCTCAGCCTACAATGAGCAGTTCTTC
TRBV19	-	TRBJ2-1	few	CASIGSVVNEQFF	TGTGCCAGTATAGGGTCGGTCGTCAATGAGCAGTTCTTC
TRBV7-6	-	TRBJ1-1	-	CASSLAYMNIEAFF	TGTGCCAGCAGCTTAGCCTACATGAACATTGAAGCTTTCTTT
TRBV6-6	TRBD2	TRBJ2-7	-	CASGRTSGSYEQYF	TGTGCCAGCGGCAGGACTAGCGGTTCTTACGAGCAGTACTTC
TRBV9	-	TRBJ2-3	-	CASTRGYGDTQYF	TGTGCCAGCACCCGGGGGTATGGAGATACGCAGTATTTT